Below, one T cell receptor (beta chain) is given with its context. The sample comes from a study of blood T cell repertoires in COVID-19. Study at large: The United States, Italy and Spain supplied acute and convalescent COVID-19 samples. From T cells, B-cell-depleted T cells, or PBMCs came the material, which was cDNA or gDNA.

As handled by the study authors: Reference gene primers were amplified, and this amplification served to estimate nucleated cell counts. Clones were read by immunoSEQ multiplex PCR, and TCRdb kept only the in-frame ones, dropping some. For V, J and clone size, that table is used; D and trimming come from the DNA. The sample lists over 110,000 clones, around 88% occurring once. Trimming removed 1 base from V and 0 bases from J, with 7 bases in between. The CDR3 totals 16 residues. Germline V gene sequence: CDR1 SGHTA, CDR2 FQGNSA. The chain is built from TRBV7-2 and TRBJ1-6; D not resolved. The specimen sequenced was peripheral blood. The clonotype comes from a human donor in a cohort sampled during active COVID-19. CDR3 nucleotides: TGTGCCAGCAGCTTAGTCTGGAGCTCCTATAATTCACCCCTCCACTTT. Its translation is CASSLVWSSYNSPLHF.